A selection of T cell receptor beta chains follows, all from one sample in a study of human T cells and chemical hapten exposure. MiXCR, run by TCRdb on the RACE reads, gives a single entry per CDR3 protein. The sample has more than 250,000 distinct CDR3 sequences; 7.5% to 9% are singletons. The material sequenced was whole blood, taken in connection with sensitization to the hapten diphenylcyclopropenone (DPC). These receptors all come from a woman between 40 and 50 years old with alopecia areata. Some clones in this sample may be carry-over from other donors' samples. Each CDR3 is given without its conserved first and last residue. Clone size is shown for a subset of rows, as once, few, many or a class of expanded clone.

ASSYSRGGSSYEQY,TRBJ2-7,few,TRBV6-6
ASGGIGNNEQF,TRBJ2-1,few,TRBV6-2/TRBV6-3
ASSHGTGTSGPYEQY,TRBJ2-7,few,TRBV3-1
ASSSRLAGGDTQY,TRBJ2-3,NA,TRBV6-5
SAREEEQF,TRBJ2-1,few,TRBV20-1
ASGGTLNEQF,TRBJ2-1,NA,TRBV28
ASAPRSAAPQAY,TRBJ2-4,few,TRBV6-1
ASSIRTTPTNEKLF,TRBJ1-4,few,TRBV2
ASSSTRDSSFQETQY,TRBJ2-5,NA,TRBV7-6
ASSYGTLSNQPQH,TRBJ1-5,few,TRBV6-2/TRBV6-3
SAWAPSFYGYT,TRBJ1-2,NA,TRBV20-1
AISNDSNQPQH,TRBJ1-5,few,TRBV10-3
ASSRQGRPPLH,TRBJ1-6,NA,TRBV27
ASSLRTASSADTEAF,TRBJ1-1,many,TRBV11-2
ASSRGTLNEQF,TRBJ2-1,many,TRBV11-3
AISESANGYT,TRBJ1-2,NA,TRBV10-3
ASSYGVRYTEAF,TRBJ1-1,many,TRBV6-5
ASSPTGGYGYT,TRBJ1-2,many,TRBV28
ASSRPGGGEQY,TRBJ2-7,many,TRBV28
SVNGIGTASDRSGANVLT,TRBJ2-6,few,TRBV29-1
ASSLSGDSTDTQY,TRBJ2-3,NA,TRBV28
ASSFSSYNSPLH,TRBJ1-6,few,TRBV27